These 2 T cell receptor beta chains were sequenced from one sample in a study of cytomegalovirus exposure and HLA in healthy donors. The PCR ran on 60 Vbeta and 13 Jbeta primers. Some clones are missing from TCRdb's copy, which holds only in-frame ones; the method was immunoSEQ multiplex PCR. The sample holds fewer than 110,000 clones, 65% to 80% seen once. The sequenced sample was PBMCs. These receptors were taken from a man aged 50 to 60 in good health and CMV-seronegative.

V is TRBV19 and J is TRBJ1-5, with D uncertain. Trimming took off 1 base at V and 7 bases at J, with 11 bases between the two ends. CDR1 is LNHDA and CDR2 is SQIVND in the germline V gene (reference sequence). The CDR3 spans 14 residues. As DNA, the CDR3 is TGTGCCAGTAGTATAGGAAACAGATTCCAGCCCCAGCATTTT. Its translation is CASSIGNRFQPQHF.

This sequence joins TRBV2 and TRBJ1-1; a weak D match, TRBD1 (5 bases). Germline CDR1 is SNHLY and CDR2 is FYNNEI. CDR3 size: 14 residues. V lost 5 bases, J lost 1 base, and 11 bases lay in between. The DNA for the CDR3 is TGTGCCAGCAGTCGCCCAAGGGGGAACACTGAAGCTTTCTTT. Protein product: CASSRPRGNTEAFF.